This T cell receptor (beta chain) was retrieved from a study of T cell repertoires in ileal Crohn's disease. Here immunoSEQ multiplex PCR was the method, and the copy in TCRdb shows in-frame clones only, minus some. The repertoire consists of roughly 5,800 clones, with approximately 95% occurring once and the leading ten covering 0.31%. V lost 2 bases to trimming and J lost 4 bases, with 5 bases between them. This CDR3 region has 12 residues. From germline, CDR1 is SEHNR and CDR2 FQNEAQ (reference sequence). Material: ileal tissue. The V and J genes are TRBV7-9 and TRBJ2-5; D unclear. The TCR was taken from an adult with Crohn's disease. CDR3 sequence (DNA): TGTGCCAGCAGCTTATCATTAGAGACCCAGTACTTC. This codes for CASSLSLETQYF.